The source of this TCR beta chain is a study of graft-versus-host responses after intestinal transplantation. Intraepithelial plus lamina propria lymphocytes were released by processing graft tissue. Assay used: immunoSEQ multiplex PCR; TCRdb lists only in-frame clones, some missing. This sample yields 20,000 to 25,000 clones, of which roughly four fifths are seen a single time; roughly 3% belongs to the top ten. The CDR3 is made up of 14 amino acids. Germline CDR1 reads MNHEY; CDR2 reads SMNVEV (reference sequence). The J segment lost 6 bases and the V segment lost 3 bases, leaving 3 bases of the junction unmatched.

The sequence was obtained from a human patient who received an intestinal transplant, so some T cells may come from the graft donor. This chain uses TRBV27 with TRBJ1-5, with 9 bases that match TRBD1. The sequencing used ileum tissue, collected 12 days after intestinal transplant. CDR3: CASSFGTGSQPQHF. DNA of the CDR3: TGTGCCAGCAGTTTTGGGACAGGGAGTCAGCCCCAGCATTTT.